The source of this T cell receptor beta chain is a study of T-cell memory formation after mild COVID-19. Overall study: TCR clustering was largely donor specific. Points from the study as a whole: Memory cells collected pre-infection included some clones that later responded, suggesting cross-reactive memory joined. Confirmation of SARS-CoV-2 specificity was lacking for second-wave clones peaking day 37.

5'RACE, which relied on constant-segment primers, yielded TCR alpha and TCR beta cDNA libraries carrying sample barcodes and UMIs. Each CDR3 protein is one row after TCRdb ran MiXCR on the 5' RACE reads. The sample comprises about 200,000 distinct CDR3 sequences, 9.5% of which are singletons, and 3.5% rests with the top ten. The CDR3 loop spans 14 amino acids. Per germline, CDR1 SGHTA and CDR2 FQGNSA. As to this clonotype: The antigen remains unidentified. At one end the junction does not follow the germline gene, possibly because of a read error.

The source is a young man who had mild COVID-19 (a few samples of this study predate the infection). Cell type and time point are not known. The sequenced material came from PBMCs or a T cell subset sorted from them (not recorded which). The chain uses TRBV7-2 and TRBJ2-5, with D perhaps TRBD2 (5 bases). The CDR3 sequence is CASSLTRAEENQYF. In nucleotides, the CDR3 is TGTGCCAGCAGCTTGACGAGGGCCGAAGAGAACCAGTACTTC.